Below are 13 T cell receptor beta chains sequenced from a single sample in a study of blood T cell repertoires in COVID-19. Only in-frame clones appear in the TCRdb table, and some are missing; sequencing was by immunoSEQ multiplex PCR. The sample has more than 200,000 clones, roughly 89% seen once; the top ten hold around 4%. Sequencing was done on a sample of PBMCs or T cells enriched from blood (not recorded which). The receptors originated from a woman in her thirties who had recovered from COVID-19.

This clone was detected ten times or more. J is TRBJ2-6 and V is TRBV7-9; 9 nucleotides align to TRBD1. The CDR3 is 15 amino acids. The junction had 9 bases not matched to a gene; V was cut back by 11 bases and J by 4 bases. Germline loops: CDR1 SEHNR, CDR2 FQNEAQ (reference sequence). CDR3 DNA: TGTGCCGGGGGGACAGGGCCGTCGGGGGCCAACGTCCTGACTTTC. Translating gives CAGGTGPSGANVLTF.

This clone was observed a handful of times. The chain uses TRBV11-3 and TRBJ1-2; perhaps TRBD1 as D (6 bases). Trimming left V 7 bases short and J 4 bases short, with 16 bases between. Germline V gene lookup returns CDR1 SGHNT and CDR2 YENEEA. This CDR3 spans 14 amino acids. Written as DNA, the CDR3 is TGTGCCAGCACCTGGGACAAGGGCCCCTATGGCTACACCTTC. It specifies CASTWDKGPYGYTF.

The CDR3 DNA follows: TGTGCCAGCAGCTTCCACGCGTCAGGGAATGAGCAGTTCTTC. It is translated as CASSFHASGNEQFF. The rearrangement joins TRBV7-3 to TRBJ2-1; tentative D call: TRBD1 (5 bases). This CDR3 comprises 14 residues. Between the trimmed V and J ends, which lost 3 bases and 7 bases, there was a span of 13 bases. CDR1 is SGHTA, CDR2 FQGTGA, per germline.

The J gene is TRBJ1-1, the V gene TRBV29-1; TRBD1 might be the D (5 bases). This CDR3 comprises 13 residues. V shed 6 bases and J shed 1 base, with 12 bases lying between them. The germline V gene encodes CDR1 SQVTM and CDR2 ANQGSEA. CDR3 in amino acids: CSVDQGRNTEAFF. CDR3 bases: TGCAGCGTGGACCAGGGTCGGAACACTGAAGCTTTCTTT.

The V call is TRBV5-8, the J call TRBJ1-2; no definite D call. CDR3 length: 12 residues. The germline V gene has CDR1 SGHTS and CDR2 YDEGEE. The V end was cut by 3 bases, the J end by 7 bases, with 10 bases between. CDR3 in amino acids: CASSSDWFGYTF. The CDR3 DNA is TGTGCCAGCAGCTCGGACTGGTTTGGCTACACCTTC. Using reference TRBV5-8 and TRBJ1-2 for the parts outside the CDR3, the full variable domain is EAGVTQSPTHLIKTRGQQATLRCSPISGHTSVYWYQQALGLGLQFLLWYDEGEERNRGNFPPRFSGRQFPNYSSELNVNALELEDSALYLCASSSDWFGYTFGSGTRLTVV.

The rearrangement links TRBV6-5 to TRBJ2-7; D ambiguous. V shed 4 bases and J shed 2 bases, with 12 bases lying between them. The CDR3 consists of 14 residues. Germline values: CDR1 MNHEY, CDR2 SVGAGI. The CDR3 protein is CASSSSTPTYEQYF. CDR3 in DNA: TGTGCCAGCAGTTCCTCGACACCTACCTACGAGCAGTACTTC.

This clone showed up just once. The chain couples TRBV5-6 to TRBJ1-2, with 7 positions matching TRBD1. V dropped 4 bases and J dropped 8; count of bases not matched to a gene: 14. The CDR3 loop spans 15 amino acids. Germline V gene data show CDR1 as SGHDT and CDR2 as YYEEEE. In DNA form, the CDR3 reads TGTGCCAGCAGCGGGATGGACAGGTCCTTATTGGGCTACACCTTC. It codes for CASSGMDRSLLGYTF. Full variable domain (outside the CDR3, taken from reference TRBV5-6 and TRBJ1-2): DAGVTQSPTHLIKTRGQQVTLRCSPKSGHDTVSWYQQALGQGPQFIFQYYEEEERQRGNFPDRFSGHQFPNYSSELNVNALLLGDSALYLCASSGMDRSLLGYTFGSGTRLTVV.

The rearrangement uses TRBV6-5 and TRBJ2-7, with D possibly matching TRBD1 (6 bases). Trimming left V 7 bases short and J 0 bases short, with 13 bases between. The length of the CDR3 is 14 residues. From germline, CDR1 is MNHEY and CDR2 SVGAGI. CDR3 sequence reads: CASTRDRTSYEQYF. The CDR3 DNA reads as TGTGCCAGCACTCGCGACAGGACCTCCTACGAGCAGTACTTC.

This chain uses TRBV7-9 with TRBJ2-1; weak D call: TRBD1 (7 bases). This CDR3 comprises 14 residues. The V end lost 3 bases, the J end lost 9 bases, and 15 bases lay between the germline ends. Germline CDR1 reads SEHNR; CDR2 reads FQNEAQ (reference sequence). The CDR3 region is CASSLEGARGEQFF. The DNA of the CDR3 is TGTGCCAGCAGCTTGGAGGGGGCGCGAGGTGAGCAGTTCTTC. The full variable domain, completed using reference TRBV7-9 and TRBJ2-1, is DTGVSQNPRHKITKRGQNVTFRCDPISEHNRLYWYRQTLGQGPEFLTYFQNEAQLEKSRLLSDRFSAERPKGSFSTLEIQRTEQGDSAMYLCASSLEGARGEQFFGPGTRLTVL.

This chain connects TRBV28 to TRBJ2-1; D gene unclear. The V end was cut by 4 bases, the J end by 8 bases, with 27 bases between. Germline V gene data show CDR1 as MDHEN and CDR2 as SYDVKM. The CDR3 contains 18 residues. CDR3 sequence (DNA): TGTGCCAGCAGTTGGTCCCCCAGAGGTTCCCACAAGCCCGATGAGCAGTTCTTC. It codes for CASSWSPRGSHKPDEQFF.

This clone came up once. The chain is built from TRBV7-9 and TRBJ2-1, with 9 bases aligning to TRBD2. The germline CDR1 and CDR2 sequences are SEHNR and FQNEAQ (reference sequence). CDR3 length: 16 residues. V lost 4 bases and J lost 4; bases outside the gene matches: 8. This CDR3 reads CASSSSSGKSYNEQFF. The CDR3 nucleotides read TGTGCCAGCAGCTCATCTAGCGGGAAAAGTTACAATGAGCAGTTCTTC.

The sample holds one count of this clone. The chain is built from TRBV28 and TRBJ1-4; D is undetermined. V lost 7 bases, J lost 4 bases, and 4 bases lay in between. In germline, CDR1 is MDHEN, CDR2 SYDVKM. The CDR3 contains 11 residues. DNA for the CDR3: TGTGCCAGCACCGTTAATGAAAAACTGTTTTTT. Its translation: CASTVNEKLFF. The full variable domain, completed using reference TRBV28 and TRBJ1-4, is DVKVTQSSRYLVKRTGEKVFLECVQDMDHENMFWYRQDPGLGLRLIYFSYDVKMKEKGDIPEGYSVSREKKERFSLILESASTNQTSMYLCASTVNEKLFFGSGTQLSVL.

The sample holds one count of this clone. The chain combines TRBV28 with TRBJ1-1; 11 nucleotides match TRBD1. Germline V gene data show CDR1 as MDHEN and CDR2 as SYDVKM. V was clipped by 5 bases and J by 4 bases; unmatched bases: 9. This CDR3 contains 16 residues. CDR3 DNA sequence: TGTGCCAGCAGTAGGACAGGGGGCTTAGAGGGCACTGAAGCTTTCTTT. Amino acid sequence: CASSRTGGLEGTEAFF.